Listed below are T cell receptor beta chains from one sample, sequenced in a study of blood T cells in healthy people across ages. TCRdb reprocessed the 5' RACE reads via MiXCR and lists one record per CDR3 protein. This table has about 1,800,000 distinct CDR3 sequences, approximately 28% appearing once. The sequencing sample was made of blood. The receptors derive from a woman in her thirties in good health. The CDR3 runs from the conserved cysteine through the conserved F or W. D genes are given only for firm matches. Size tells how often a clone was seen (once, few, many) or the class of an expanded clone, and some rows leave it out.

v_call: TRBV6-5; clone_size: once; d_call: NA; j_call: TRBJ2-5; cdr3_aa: CVSSYGRYQETQYF; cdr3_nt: TGTGTCAGCAGTTACGGGCGTTACCAAGAGACCCAGTACTTC
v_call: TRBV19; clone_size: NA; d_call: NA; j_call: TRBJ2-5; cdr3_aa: CASSTSATGSEQYF; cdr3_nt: TGTGCCAGTAGTACTAGTGCGACGGGCTCGGAGCAGTACTTC
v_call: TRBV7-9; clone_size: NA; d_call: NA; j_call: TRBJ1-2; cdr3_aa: CASSSPSREGYTF; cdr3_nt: TGTGCCAGCAGTTCCCCCTCCCGGGAGGGCTACACCTTC
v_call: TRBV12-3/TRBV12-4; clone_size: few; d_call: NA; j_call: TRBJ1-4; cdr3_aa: CASSSEGFEKLFF; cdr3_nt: TGTGCCAGCTCATCCGAGGGGTTTGAAAAACTGTTTTTT
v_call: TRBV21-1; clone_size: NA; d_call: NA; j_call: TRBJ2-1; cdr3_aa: CASSGGPVPYNEQFF; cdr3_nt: TGTGCCAGCAGCGGGGGACCAGTACCCTACAATGAGCAGTTCTTC
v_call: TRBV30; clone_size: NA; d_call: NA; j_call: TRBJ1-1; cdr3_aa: CAWSNDLNTEAFF; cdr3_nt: TGTGCCTGGAGTAACGACTTGAACACCGAAGCTTTCTTT
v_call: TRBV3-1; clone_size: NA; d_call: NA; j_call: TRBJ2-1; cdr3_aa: CASSQDLGVRELNEQFF; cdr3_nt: TGTGCCAGCAGCCAAGATTTGGGGGTGAGGGAGTTGAATGAGCAGTTCTTC
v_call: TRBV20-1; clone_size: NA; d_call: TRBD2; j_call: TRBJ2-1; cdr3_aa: CSARDGAGGHSYNEPFF; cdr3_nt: TGCAGTGCTAGAGATGGGGCGGGGGGCCACTCCTACAATGAGCCGTTCTTC
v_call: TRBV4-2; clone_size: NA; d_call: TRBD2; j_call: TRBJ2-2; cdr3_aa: CASSQPSGGVDTGELFF; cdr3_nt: TGTGCCAGCAGCCAACCTAGCGGGGGGGTTGACACCGGGGAGCTGTTTTTT
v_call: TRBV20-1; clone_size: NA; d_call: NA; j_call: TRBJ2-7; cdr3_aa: CSAREGREYEQYF; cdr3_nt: TGCAGTGCTAGAGAGGGCAGGGAATACGAGCAGTACTTC
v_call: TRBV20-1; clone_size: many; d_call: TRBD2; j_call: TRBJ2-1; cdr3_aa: CSAFDGTSGTDEQFF; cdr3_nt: TGCAGTGCCTTTGACGGGACTAGCGGGACCGATGAGCAGTTCTTC
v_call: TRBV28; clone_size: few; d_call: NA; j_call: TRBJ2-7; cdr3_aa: CASSSPRAVGTGYHEQYF; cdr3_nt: TGTGCCAGCAGCTCCCCCCGGGCCGTCGGGACCGGGTATCACGAGCAGTACTTC
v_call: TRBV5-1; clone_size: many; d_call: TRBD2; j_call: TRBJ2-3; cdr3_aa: CASMSGGRTDTQYF; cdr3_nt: TGCGCCAGCATGAGCGGGGGACGCACAGATACGCAGTATTTT
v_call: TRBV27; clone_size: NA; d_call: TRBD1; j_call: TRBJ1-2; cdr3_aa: CASSSGQGIREGYTF; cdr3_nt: TGTGCCAGCAGTTCGGGACAGGGAATTCGAGAGGGCTACACCTTC
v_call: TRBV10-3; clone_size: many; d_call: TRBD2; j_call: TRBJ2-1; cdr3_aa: CAISTSGARSSYNEQFF; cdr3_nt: TGTGCCATCAGTACTAGCGGCGCCCGGAGCTCCTACAATGAGCAGTTCTTC
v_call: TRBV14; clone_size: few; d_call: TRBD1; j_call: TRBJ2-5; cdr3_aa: CASSHWTGGETQYF; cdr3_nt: TGTGCCAGCAGCCACTGGACAGGGGGAGAGACCCAGTACTTC
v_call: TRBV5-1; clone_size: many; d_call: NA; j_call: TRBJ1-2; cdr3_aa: CASSLDPGLVEGYTF; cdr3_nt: TGCGCCAGCAGCTTGGATCCCGGGCTGGTGGAGGGCTACACCTTC
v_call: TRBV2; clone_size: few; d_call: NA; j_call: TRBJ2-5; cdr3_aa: CASSIGVPQYF; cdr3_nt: TGTGCCAGCAGTATCGGGGTCCCGCAGTACTTC
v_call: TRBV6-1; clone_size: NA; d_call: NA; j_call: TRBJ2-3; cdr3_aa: CASSDFRDTQYF; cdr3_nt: TGTGCCAGCAGTGATTTCCGAGATACGCAGTATTTT
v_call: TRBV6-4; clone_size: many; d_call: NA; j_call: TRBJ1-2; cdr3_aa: CRLGRGYTF; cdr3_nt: TGTCGTCTGGGGAGAGGCTACACCTTC
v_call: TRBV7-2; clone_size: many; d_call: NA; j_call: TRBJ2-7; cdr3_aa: CASSLLSSLEQYF; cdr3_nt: TGTGCCAGCAGCTTATTGTCTAGCCTAGAGCAGTACTTC
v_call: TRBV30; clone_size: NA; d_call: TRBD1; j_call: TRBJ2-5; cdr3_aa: CAWTGTGMRGETQYF; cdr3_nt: TGTGCCTGGACCGGGACAGGGATGAGGGGAGAGACCCAGTACTTC
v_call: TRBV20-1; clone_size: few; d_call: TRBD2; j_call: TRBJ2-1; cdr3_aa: CSAREGAGGLNEQFF; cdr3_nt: TGCAGTGCTAGAGAGGGCGCGGGGGGGCTTAATGAGCAGTTCTTC
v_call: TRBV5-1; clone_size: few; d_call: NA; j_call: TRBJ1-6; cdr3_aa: CASSLDRRSSPLHF; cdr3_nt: TGCGCCAGCAGCTTGGACAGGCGGTCTTCACCCCTCCACTTT
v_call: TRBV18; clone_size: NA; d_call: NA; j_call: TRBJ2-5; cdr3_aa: CASSPTTTAQETQYF; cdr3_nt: TGTGCCAGCTCCCCTACCACGACAGCGCAAGAGACCCAGTACTTC
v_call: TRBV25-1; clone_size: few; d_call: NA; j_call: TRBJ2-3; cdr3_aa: CASSLQGRKNTQYF; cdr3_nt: TGTGCCAGCAGTTTACAGGGGAGGAAGAATACGCAGTATTTT
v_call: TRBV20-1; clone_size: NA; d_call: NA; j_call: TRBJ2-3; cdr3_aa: CSAVGVVSSTDTQYF; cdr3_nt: TGCAGTGCCGTCGGGGTGGTGTCTAGCACAGATACGCAGTATTTT
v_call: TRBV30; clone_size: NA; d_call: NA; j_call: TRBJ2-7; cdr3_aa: CACTGQILYEQYF; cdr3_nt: TGTGCCTGCACTGGACAGATCCTGTACGAGCAGTACTTC